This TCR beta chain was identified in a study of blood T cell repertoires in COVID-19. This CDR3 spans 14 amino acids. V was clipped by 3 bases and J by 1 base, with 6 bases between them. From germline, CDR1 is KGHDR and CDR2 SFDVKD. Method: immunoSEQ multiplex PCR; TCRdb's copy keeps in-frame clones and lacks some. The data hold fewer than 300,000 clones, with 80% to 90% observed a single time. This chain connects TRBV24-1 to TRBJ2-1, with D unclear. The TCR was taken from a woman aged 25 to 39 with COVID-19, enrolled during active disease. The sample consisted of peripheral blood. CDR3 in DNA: TGTGCCACCAGTGATGAGAGGTCCTACAATGAGCAGTTCTTC. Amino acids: CATSDERSYNEQFF.